This T cell receptor beta chain was captured in a study of T cells expressing NK-cell markers (TCRdb year 2020). Study-level background: In sorted CD3+CD56+NKG2C+, CD3+CD56+NKG2C- and CD3+CD56-NKG2C+ T-cell subsets from several donors, TCR beta-chain repertoires were profiled. Among the eight sequenced donors, only one was HCMV-seronegative, while the other seven were HCMV-seropositive. The eight sequenced donors were randomly selected healthy volunteers, three men and five women. Sequencing of the libraries produced 2 x 150 bp reads on Illumina HiSeq 2000/2500, MiSeq or NextSeq.

The full study reports these points: Those dominant clonotypes were again the most abundant among CD3+CD56-NKG2C+ cells in a handful of donors, at roughly 25-65%. In over five donors, the dominant CD3+CD56+NKG2C+ clonotypes were among the top 10 CD8+ clonotypes and accounted for about 1.0-7.5% of CD8+ T cells. Whether the expanded NKG2C-expressing T cell clones were specific for HCMV antigens was left unclear.

About this clonotype itself: Its cognate antigen has yet to be identified.

Sequencing was performed on an Illumina HiSeq 2000. 5'RACE template switching, by which a universal primer site and unique molecular identifiers were added, was used to make TCR beta cDNA libraries. Priming for cDNA synthesis came from the TCR beta constant segment, and two successive PCR amplification steps followed. The published analysis was carried out like this. MIGEC was used to demultiplex reads and group reads by UMI, and MiTCR was used to assemble and quantify clonotypes. To exclude erroneous sequences, only TCR cDNA sequences supported by at least two reads were retained. The tcR package was used for downstream repertoire analysis, and clonotypes were matched across fractions by CDR3 nucleotide sequence plus V segment. VDJmatch was used to annotate antigen specificity against VDJdb, with one amino acid substitution in CDR3 permitted. After reprocessing by TCRdb, each CDR3 protein sequence is one entry, and no DNA is given. In this record, the V and J calls reflect TCRdb's handling and not the investigators' own analysis. The table kept for this sample lists about 190,000 distinct CDR3 sequences. The ten largest clones add up to 20% of the sample.

From cysteine to phenylalanine, the CDR3 is 15 amino acids long. No DNA is recorded. The germline V gene (reference sequence) gives CDR1 as SGHAT and CDR2 as FQDESV. A commercial ELISA kit detecting HCMV-specific IgG in serum was used to determine HCMV serostatus. Peripheral blood mononuclear cells were isolated from blood by Ficoll density gradient centrifugation. Sequenced material: blood T cells: a sorted CD56 or NKG2C T cell subset, CD4+ or CD8+ T cells, or bulk PBMC T cells (not recorded which). Recombination linked TRBV11-1 to TRBJ2-7; TCRdb's D call, TRBD1, is unchecked because there is no DNA. This clonotype was obtained from a man between 18 and 69 years old in good health. CDR3 loop: CASSLGLGQSYEQYF. The full variable domain, completed from the reference TRBV11-1 and TRBJ2-7 proteins outside the CDR3, reads EAEVAQSPRYKITEKSQAVAFWCDPISGHATLYWYRQILGQGPELLVQFQDESVVDDSQLPKDRFSAERLKGVDSTLKIQPAELGDSAMYLCASSLGLGQSYEQYFGPGTRLTVT.